Below are 25 T cell receptor beta chains sequenced from a single sample in a study of tumor and adjacent non-tumor tissue in lung cancer. No cell sorting was done before RNA was extracted from the tissue. More than 3 cm separated this lung sample from the edge of the tumor. The library came from three nested PCR rounds adapted from ARM-PCR protocols. TCRdb re-derived calls from the multiplex PCR reads in MiXCR, one entry per CDR3 protein. The table lists some 80,000 distinct CDR3 sequences, under 80% of them singletons. Material for sequencing was distant non-tumor lung tissue. Every receptor here comes from a woman in her 50s with non-small cell lung cancer.

Details on this clonotype: The CDR3 end shows no conserved phenylalanine or tryptophan, and so a read error is likely. Because the CDR3's place on the DNA is in doubt, the DNA is left out and the CDR3 is given as listed by TCRdb. This chain joins TRBV10-1 and TRBJ2-7; TRBD2, as called in the table, went unchecked against the DNA. The CDR3 spans 14 amino acids, including both terminal residues. The germline V gene has CDR1 WNHNN and CDR2 SYGVQD (reference sequence). The CDR3 loop reads CACSELAGVTEQYL.

Concerning this clonotype itself: Relative to the germline gene, one junction end is altered; a read error may explain this. The rearrangement links TRBV12-3 or TRBV12-4 to TRBJ2-5; 15 positions match TRBD2. The CDR3 sequence is 17 residues long. CDR3 in DNA: TGTACCAGCAGTACTCGGACTAGCGGGAGGGCTTGGGAGACCCGGTACTTC. Its protein product is CTSSTRTSGRAWETRYF.

The chain has TRBV12-3 or TRBV12-4 and TRBJ2-7; D remains unclear. Trimming took off 9 bases at V and 2 bases at J, with 14 bases between the two ends. The CDR3 is 13 amino acids. The CDR3 DNA sequence: TGTGCCAGAAGTAGGACGTTAACCTACGAGCAGTACTTC. The encoded protein is CARSRTLTYEQYF.

This clonotype has only one observation. It may be a read error: a sequence one base away is much more abundant. This sequence joins TRBV20-1 and TRBJ2-3; 10 bases match TRBD2. The J segment lost 3 bases and the V segment lost 8 bases, leaving 8 bases of the junction unmatched. The CDR3 consists of 14 residues. Germline V gene data show CDR1 as DFQATT and CDR2 as SNEGSKA (reference sequence). The CDR3 protein is CSTRLAGSTDTQYF. The CDR3 bases are TGCAGTACCAGACTAGCGGGTAGTACAGATACGCAGTATTTT.

A note on this clonotype: The germline gene is not matched at one end of the junction; a read error may be the cause. The V gene is TRBV4-2, the J gene TRBJ1-5; unclear D gene. CDR3 length equals 15 residues. Germline V lookup: CDR1 LGHNA, CDR2 YNFKEQ. The CDR3 region is CAGSQDLNSNQPQHF. The DNA for the CDR3 is TGTGCCGGCAGCCAAGACCTTAATAGCAATCAGCCCCAGCATTTT.

The table lists this clonotype with many counts. V gene TRBV29-1 combines with J gene TRBJ1-1; D is undetermined. This CDR3 comprises 10 residues. Per germline, CDR1 SQVTM and CDR2 ANQGSEA. V was shortened by 6 bases and J by 7 bases, with 9 bases between the two germline ends. The CDR3 is CSVVRLEAFF. The CDR3 region has the DNA TGCAGCGTAGTCAGACTTGAAGCTTTCTTT.

This clonotype was counted ten times or more. The V call is TRBV4-1, the J call TRBJ2-1; D ambiguous. Trimming cost V 4 bases and J 5 bases, with 27 bases left between them. Germline CDR1 MGHRA, CDR2 YSYEKL. CDR3 length equals 19 residues. This CDR3 reads CASSLDSGWGRGFHNEQFF. The DNA for the CDR3 is TGCGCCAGCAGCCTAGATTCCGGGTGGGGTCGCGGTTTCCACAATGAGCAGTTCTTC.

The table lists this clonotype with many counts. The rearrangement joins TRBV7-9 to TRBJ2-7; TRBD2 matches at 9 bases. The J segment lost 2 bases and the V segment lost 3 bases, leaving 2 bases of the junction unmatched. Germline assignment: CDR1 SEHNR and CDR2 FQNEAQ (reference sequence). This CDR3 contains 14 residues. In DNA, the CDR3 is TGTGCCAGCAGCTTTACTAGCGGGCCCTACGAGCAGTACTTC. Translated, it gives CASSFTSGPYEQYF.

On this clonotype itself: At one boundary the junction diverges from the germline segment, which might be a read error. The chain couples TRBV11-2 to TRBJ1-6, with D maybe TRBD1 (5 bases). Per germline, CDR1 SGHAT and CDR2 FQNNGV. The CDR3 runs 15 residues. The CDR3 spells CASSLDPGPFSPLHF. CDR3 sequence (DNA): TGTGCCAGCAGCTTAGATCCGGGACCCTTTTCACCCCTCCACTTC.

This clonotype occurred many times. This chain joins TRBV29-1 and TRBJ1-5, with D hard to call. The CDR3 covers 13 residues. Per germline, CDR1 SQVTM and CDR2 ANQGSEA. The V end was cut by 4 bases, the J end by 5 bases, with 12 bases between. DNA of the CDR3: TGCAGCGTTGTGGAGGTTGGGGATCAGCCCCAGCATTTT. It is translated as CSVVEVGDQPQHF.

This clonotype was seen many times. The chain uses TRBV18 and TRBJ1-1, with TRBD1 matching 9 bases. The ends lost 4 bases at V and 5 bases at J; junction bases unmatched: 5. CDR3 length: 14 amino acids. CDR1 and CDR2 from the germline V gene are KGHSH and LQKENI. The CDR3 sequence is CASSLGQGLTEAFF. The CDR3, as DNA: TGTGCCAGCTCACTCGGACAGGGGTTAACTGAAGCTTTCTTT.

On this clonotype: Compared with germline, one end of the junction differs, possibly owing to a read error. The genes are TRBV6-2 or TRBV6-3 and TRBJ2-1, with TRBD1 matching 9 bases. Germline lookup yields CDR1 MNHEY and CDR2 SVGEGT. CDR3 length equals 13 residues. CDR3 protein: CASGQGTYDEQFF. CDR3 nucleotides: TGCGCCAGCGGACAGGGGACCTACGATGAGCAGTTCTTC.

As concerns this clonotype: In this CDR3 the conserved last residue, phenylalanine or tryptophan, is missing, so a read error is likely. No DNA is shown, since the ends of the CDR3 on it are uncertain; the CDR3 is the one TCRdb lists. The V gene is TRBV6-6, the J gene TRBJ2-3. Germline lookup yields CDR1 MNHNY and CDR2 SVGAGI (reference sequence). The CDR3 has 14 amino acids, counting both end residues. The CDR3 reads CASTEDITTDTRYS.

As to this clonotype: One end of the junction fails to match germline, which may point to a read error. The V call is TRBV11-2, the J call TRBJ2-1, with 7 bases matching TRBD2. CDR3 length: 13 residues. Germline V gene lookup returns CDR1 SGHAT and CDR2 FQNNGV. DNA of the CDR3: TGTGCCAGCAACCTAGCGGCTTTCAATGAGCAGTTATTC. This codes for CASNLAAFNEQLF.

This clonotype was counted a few times. A much larger clone sits a single nucleotide away, making a read error possible. The rearrangement joins TRBV6-6 to TRBJ2-5; either TRBD1 or TRBD2 may supply D (5 bases each). Per germline, CDR1 MNHNY and CDR2 SVGAGI (reference sequence). CDR3 length: 14 amino acids. The CDR3 bases are TGTACCAGCAGTTACGTGGGGGACCTGGAGACCCAGTACTTC. Translated, it gives CTSSYVGDLETQYF.

This clonotype was observed a handful of times. A junction end diverges from the germline sequence, so it may reflect a read error. The chain combines TRBV12-3 or TRBV12-4 with TRBJ2-5; D might be TRBD1 (6 bases). The CDR3 runs to 14 residues. In DNA, the CDR3 is TGTGCCAGCAGTAAGGGACAACAACAAGAGGCCCAGTACTTC. The encoded protein is CASSKGQQQEAQYF.

In regard to this clonotype: One end of the junction does not line up with germline, which may come from a read error. V usage is TRBV29-1 and J usage is TRBJ1-2, with D uncertain. CDR1 SQVTM and CDR2 ANQGSEA come from the germline V gene. The CDR3 length is 13 residues. CDR3 amino acids: CSLDRAANYGNTF. The CDR3 DNA follows: TGCAGCCTTGACCGTGCGGCTAACTATGGCAACACCTTC.

This clonotype was found a few times. The final CDR3 position lacks the conserved phenylalanine or tryptophan, pointing to a likely read error. The DNA is left out, because the CDR3 cannot be placed on it with certainty; the CDR3 is given as TCRdb lists it. This chain uses TRBV6-5 with TRBJ2-7; whether TRBD2, the table's D call, matches the DNA was not checked. Germline V gene sequence: CDR1 MNHEY, CDR2 SVGAGI. The CDR3 spans 13 amino acids, including both terminal residues. This CDR3 reads CASSYSRGHEQYS.

Ten or more counts support this clonotype. The chain links TRBV10-3 to TRBJ2-3; D is unclear. V gave up 10 bases and J gave up 4 bases, with 9 bases separating them. The CDR3 is 11 residues long. CDR1 and CDR2 from the germline V gene are ENHRY and SYGVKD. The CDR3 nucleotides read TGTGCCACCCGTGCCTCAGATACGCAGTATTTT. This sequence encodes CATRASDTQYF.

On this clonotype itself: Mismatch with germline at one junction end may stem from a read error. The chain employs TRBV24-1 and TRBJ1-1; D is unclear. There are 13 residues in the CDR3. Germline V lookup: CDR1 KGHDR, CDR2 SFDVKD. The CDR3 loop reads CAASDTENNEAFF. DNA for the CDR3: TGTGCCGCCAGTGATACGGAGAACAATGAAGCTTTCTTT.

Points on this clonotype: One base away lies a much larger clone, so this may be a sequencing read error. The chain has TRBV7-9 and TRBJ1-1, with a possible D match to TRBD1 (6 bases). Germline V CDR1 and CDR2: SEHNR, FQNEAQ (reference sequence). V was pared by 7 bases and J by 4 bases, with 16 bases between. CDR3 size: 14 residues. DNA for the CDR3: TGTGCCAGCAACCCTTCTATACAGGGCACTGAAGCTTTCTTT. This encodes CASNPSIQGTEAFF.

To note about this clonotype: Sequence at one end of the junction differs from germline and may be a read error. The V gene is TRBV6-5, the J gene TRBJ2-7; TRBD2 matches at 7 bases. CDR1 and CDR2 from the germline V gene are MNHEY and SVGAGI. The CDR3 length is 14 residues. The CDR3 protein is CASGYSPGRNEQYF. CDR3 coding DNA: TGTGCCAGCGGTTACTCCCCCGGGAGGAACGAACAGTATTTC.

This clonotype was seen ten or more times. The chain couples TRBV7-9 to TRBJ1-5, with a weak D call TRBD1 (5 bases). CDR1 SEHNR and CDR2 FQNEAQ come from the germline V gene (reference sequence). V was trimmed by 5 bases and J by 6 bases, leaving 14 bases between them. The CDR3 loop spans 14 amino acids. Here the CDR3 reads CASSTSGGVQPQHF. CDR3 DNA: TGTGCCAGCAGCACCTCGGGAGGGGTTCAGCCCCAGCATTTT.

Comments on this clonotype: At one end, the junction sequence differs from germline, possibly due to a read error. The V gene is TRBV6-2 or TRBV6-3, the J gene TRBJ2-1; 7 bases are shared with TRBD2. CDR1 is MNHEY, CDR2 SVGEGT, per germline. The CDR3 is made up of 15 amino acids. CDR3 DNA sequence: TGTGTCAGCAGTCCCGGAATAGCGGGTGTAAATGAGCAGTTCTTC. Translation gives CVSSPGIAGVNEQFF.

V is TRBV11-1 and J is TRBJ2-1; no clear D gene. This CDR3 has 12 residues. Germline values: CDR1 SGHAT, CDR2 FQDESV (reference sequence). CDR3 sequence (DNA): TGTGTCGCGTCCCATGTCAACAGTGAGCAGTTCTTC. Its protein is CVASHVNSEQFF.